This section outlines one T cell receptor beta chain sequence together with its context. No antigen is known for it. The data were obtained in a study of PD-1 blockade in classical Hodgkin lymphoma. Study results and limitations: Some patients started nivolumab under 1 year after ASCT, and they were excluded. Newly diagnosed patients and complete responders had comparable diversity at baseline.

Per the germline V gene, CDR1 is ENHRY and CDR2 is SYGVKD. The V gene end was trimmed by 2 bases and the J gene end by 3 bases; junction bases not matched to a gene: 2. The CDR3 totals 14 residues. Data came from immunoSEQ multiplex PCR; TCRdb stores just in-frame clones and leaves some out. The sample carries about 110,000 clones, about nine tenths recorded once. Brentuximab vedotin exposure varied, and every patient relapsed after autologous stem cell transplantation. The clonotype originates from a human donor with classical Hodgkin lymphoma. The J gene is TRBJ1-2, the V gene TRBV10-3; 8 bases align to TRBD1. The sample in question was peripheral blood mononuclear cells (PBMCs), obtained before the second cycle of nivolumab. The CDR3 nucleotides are TGTGCCATCAGTGAGCAACAGGGGGACTATGGCTACACCTTC. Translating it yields CAISEQQGDYGYTF.